This T cell receptor (beta chain) stems from a study of T-cell memory formation after mild COVID-19. CDR3 size: 18 residues. With V trimmed by 0 bases and J by 5 bases, 12 bases remained unmatched. CDR1 and CDR2 (germline): KGHSH, LQKENI. One entry per CDR3 protein, called by TCRdb with MiXCR from the 5' RACE reads. The sample yields 450,000 to 650,000 distinct CDR3 sequences, about 20% seen once. The chain uses TRBV18 and TRBJ2-1; TRBD2 aligns across 8 bases. This TCR was sampled from an adult woman who had mild COVID-19 (a few samples of this study predate the infection). Cell type and time point are not known. What was sequenced was PBMCs or a T cell subset sorted from them (not recorded which). CDR3 sequence reads: CASSPPGLSGLGNNEQFF. CDR3 in DNA: TGTGCCAGCTCACCACCGGGTCTTTCGGGACTAGGAAACAATGAGCAGTTCTTC.